Presented here are 14 T cell receptor beta chains from one specimen sequenced in a study of blood T cells in healthy people across ages. A sample-barcoded 5' primer and a J-beta primer mix were used in a second PCR of about 7 to 11 cycles. TCRdb re-called the 5' RACE reads with MiXCR, one entry per CDR3 protein. The sample shows roughly 860,000 distinct CDR3 sequences, less than 80% of them seen only once. The specimen was blood. The receptors derive from a young man in good health.

This chain links TRBV2 with TRBJ2-3, with D perhaps TRBD2 (7 bases). There are 16 residues in the CDR3. Trimming took 2 bases from V and 4 from J, leaving 16 bases between them. Germline loops: CDR1 SNHLY, CDR2 FYNNEI. The DNA for the CDR3 is TGTGCCAGCAGTGAAACCCCGGGGGGCTTTGCAGATACGCAGTATTTT. This gives the protein CASSETPGGFADTQYF.

The CDR3 sequence: CASSRLGGTSTDTQYF. CDR3 sequence (DNA): TGTGCCAGCAGCCGCCTAGGGGGGACTAGCACAGATACGCAGTATTTT. The gene calls are TRBV4-2 and TRBJ2-3; perhaps D is TRBD1 or TRBD2 (6 bases each). There are 16 residues in the CDR3. Trimming took 4 bases from V and 0 from J, leaving 14 bases between them. Germline CDR1 reads LGHNA; CDR2 reads YNFKEQ.

J is TRBJ1-2 and V is TRBV4-3, with unresolved D. Trimming took off 0 bases at V and 2 bases at J, with 13 bases between the two ends. This CDR3 has 16 residues. Germline values: CDR1 LGHNA, CDR2 YSLEER. The CDR3 sequence is CASSQDWREDNYGYTF. The DNA for the CDR3 is TGCGCCAGCAGCCAAGATTGGCGTGAGGACAACTATGGCTACACCTTC.

This chain connects TRBV4-2 to TRBJ1-2; D unclear. Germline CDR1 and CDR2: LGHNA and YNFKEQ. Trimming removed 3 bases at V and 5 bases at J, with 16 bases between. This CDR3 region has 15 residues. The CDR3 region is CASSQAPVPGYGYTF. DNA for the CDR3: TGTGCCAGCAGCCAGGCCCCGGTCCCGGGTTATGGCTACACCTTC.

In its sample, this clonotype was seen once. Possible read error: a much larger clone is one base away. The chain uses TRBV4-3 and TRBJ2-3; D is uncertain. The CDR3 loop spans 15 amino acids. Trimming pared 3 bases from V and 2 bases from J, leaving 12 bases between. Looked up from germline, CDR1 is LGHNA and CDR2 is YSLEER. This CDR3 reads CASSHDWATTDTQYF. The CDR3 DNA is TGCGCCAGCAGCCACGATTGGGCCACCACAGATACGCAGTATTTT.

In its sample, this clonotype was seen a few times. The genes are TRBV3-1 and TRBJ1-2; D ambiguous. Trimming shortened V by 4 bases and J by 0 bases, and 9 bases separated the two germline ends. The germline gives CDR1 LGHDT, CDR2 YNNKEL (reference sequence). This CDR3 contains 14 residues. CDR3 amino acids: CASSLRTANYGYTF. Here the CDR3 DNA reads TGTGCCAGCAGCCTCCGGACGGCTAACTATGGCTACACCTTC.

The J gene is TRBJ1-1, the V gene TRBV10-3; TRBD1 might be the D (6 bases). V was trimmed by 0 bases and J by 6 bases, leaving 14 bases between them. The CDR3 runs 15 residues. Germline V gene data show CDR1 as ENHRY and CDR2 as SYGVKD. The CDR3 here is CAISESQGPTPEAFF. Here the CDR3 DNA reads TGTGCCATCAGTGAGTCACAGGGTCCAACGCCTGAAGCTTTCTTT.

This clonotype was seen more than once but under ten times. The chain joins TRBV7-6 to TRBJ1-5; maybe TRBD1 (6 bases). Trimming left V 3 bases short and J 7 bases short, with 13 bases between. Germline CDR1 is SGHVS and CDR2 is FNYEAQ. This CDR3 has 14 amino acids. CDR3 in amino acids: CASSLVDRDQPQHF. The CDR3 DNA sequence: TGTGCCAGCAGCTTGGTGGACAGAGACCAGCCCCAGCATTTT.

The V call is TRBV24-1, the J call TRBJ2-5; D call uncertain. The CDR3 has 15 amino acids. Germline V gene sequence: CDR1 KGHDR, CDR2 SFDVKD. The germline V and J ends were trimmed by 2 bases and 0 bases, with 9 bases remaining between them. CDR3 region: CATSDSLRYQETQYF. As DNA, the CDR3 is TGTGCCACCAGTGATTCCCTTAGGTACCAAGAGACCCAGTACTTC.

The V call is TRBV7-9, the J call TRBJ1-2, with unresolved D. V lost 5 bases, J lost 7 bases, and 11 bases lay in between. The CDR3 sequence is 12 residues long. Looked up from germline, CDR1 is SEHNR and CDR2 is FQNEAQ (reference sequence). The CDR3 DNA reads as TGTGCCAGCAGCCGTGGAGGGTCTGGCTACACCTTC. It specifies CASSRGGSGYTF.

The genes are TRBV5-1 and TRBJ2-3; 7 bases line up with TRBD1. Germline CDR1 is SGHRS and CDR2 is YFSETQ. V gave up 1 base and J gave up 2 bases; unmatched junction bases: 4. CDR3 size: 15 residues. The CDR3 protein is CASSLWGQITDTQYF. The CDR3 nucleotides are TGCGCCAGCAGCTTGTGGGGACAGATCACAGATACGCAGTATTTT.

J is TRBJ1-5 and V is TRBV29-1, with D unresolved. Germline V lookup: CDR1 SQVTM, CDR2 ANQGSEA. This CDR3 has 14 residues. Trimming shortened V by 3 bases and J by 4 bases, and 13 bases separated the two germline ends. The CDR3 region is CSVEWRQRNQPQHF. The CDR3 DNA reads as TGCAGCGTTGAGTGGAGGCAAAGAAATCAGCCCCAGCATTTT.

The chain employs TRBV4-3 and TRBJ2-3, with 8 positions matching TRBD2. Germline V lookup: CDR1 LGHNA, CDR2 YSLEER. Trimming took 3 bases from V and 1 from J; bases not matched to a gene: 6. The CDR3 has 16 amino acids. Here the CDR3 reads CASSHGLAMGTDTQYF. As DNA, the CDR3 is TGCGCCAGCAGCCACGGACTAGCAATGGGCACAGATACGCAGTATTTT.

This rearrangement joins TRBV5-6 to TRBJ1-5, with a possible D match to TRBD1 (5 bases). Trimming stripped 3 bases from V and 4 bases from J, with 14 bases between. Germline V CDR1 and CDR2: SGHDT, YYEEEE. This CDR3 spans 15 amino acids. CDR3 sequence reads: CASSWGGAVNQPQHF. The CDR3 nucleotides are TGTGCCAGCAGCTGGGGAGGGGCAGTTAATCAGCCCCAGCATTTT.